These 26 T cell receptor beta chains originate from one sample sequenced in a study of T cell repertoires in cytomegalovirus infection. MiXCR, applied by TCRdb to the reads, yields one record per CDR3 protein. The data show around 280,000 distinct CDR3 sequences, 9.6% seen once. Sequencing was carried out using PBMCs. These receptor sequences come from a human donor in good health (CMV status not recorded). Some clones in this sample may be carry-over from other donors' samples.

This clonotype was recorded many times. The V and J genes are TRBV6-5 and TRBJ1-2; 7 positions agree with TRBD1. Unmatched junction bases numbered 10, after V lost 2 bases and J lost 4 bases. The CDR3 loop spans 16 amino acids. Germline V gene data show CDR1 as MNHEY and CDR2 as SVGAGI. The CDR3 region has the DNA TGTGCCAGCAGTTACACAGGGGTCGGGCAAACCTATGGCTACACCTTC. Translating it yields CASSYTGVGQTYGYTF.

This clonotype was seen ten or more times. This chain links TRBV11-1 with TRBJ2-5; D remains ambiguous. The germline V and J ends were trimmed by 3 bases and 0 bases, with 17 bases remaining between them. Germline lookup yields CDR1 SGHAT and CDR2 FQDESV (reference sequence). CDR3 length: 17 amino acids. The CDR3 nucleotides read TGTGCCAGCAGCTTCCAACCCGATACTACGTACCAAGAGACCCAGTACTTC. It is translated as CASSFQPDTTYQETQYF.

This clonotype has ten or more counts. The chain recombines TRBV28 with TRBJ1-3, with 7 positions matching TRBD1. CDR1 is MDHEN and CDR2 is SYDVKM in the germline V gene. The CDR3 contains 16 residues. Trimming at V came to 3 bases and at J to 0 bases, leaving 5 bases not matched to a gene. CDR3 loop: CASSLANRGSGNTIYF. CDR3 nucleotide sequence: TGTGCCAGCAGTTTGGCTAACAGGGGCTCTGGAAACACCATATATTTT.

This clonotype was seen at least ten times. The chain uses TRBV18 and TRBJ1-2; TRBD1 might be the D (5 bases). Germline CDR1 and CDR2: KGHSH and LQKENI. This CDR3 has 21 amino acids. Between the trimmed V and J ends, which lost 0 bases and 3 bases, there was a span of 29 bases. The CDR3 spells CASSPPTGGGAVGLSYYGYTF. The CDR3 coding sequence is TGTGCCAGCTCACCACCGACGGGCGGCGGGGCAGTGGGCCTGTCGTACTATGGCTACACCTTC.

This clonotype has at least ten counts. V gene TRBV10-3 combines with J gene TRBJ2-7; 11 nucleotides align to TRBD1. The germline gives CDR1 ENHRY, CDR2 SYGVKD. The CDR3 runs 15 residues. J gave up 4 bases and V 3 bases, and 5 bases lay outside the gene matches. The CDR3 DNA is TGTGCCATCAGTGAAAGGAGGGACAGGGGGTACGAGCAGTACTTC. Protein product: CAISERRDRGYEQYF.

CDR3 in amino acids: CASSYSAGGRINEQFF. The CDR3 nucleotides are TGTGCCAGCAGTTACTCCGCCGGGGGGCGGATAAATGAGCAGTTCTTC. The chain employs TRBV6-5 and TRBJ2-1; maybe TRBD2 (7 bases). CDR1 is MNHEY and CDR2 is SVGAGI in the germline V gene. The V and J ends lost 0 bases and 7 bases respectively, with 16 bases between them. The CDR3 contains 16 residues.

This clonotype came up many times. This sequence joins TRBV11-3 and TRBJ2-1; weak D call: TRBD2 (6 bases). The CDR3 is made up of 16 amino acids. Trimming stripped 4 bases from V and 2 bases from J, with 15 bases between. Germline V gene data show CDR1 as SGHNT and CDR2 as YENEEA. The CDR3 here is CASSSLGTFPYNEQFF. The CDR3 coding sequence is TGTGCCAGCAGCTCCCTCGGGACTTTCCCCTACAATGAGCAGTTCTTC.

This clonotype was recorded at least ten times. The gene calls are TRBV20-1 and TRBJ1-2; TRBD1 aligns across 7 bases. This CDR3 region has 17 residues. The V gene end was trimmed by 0 bases and the J gene end by 4 bases; junction bases not matched to a gene: 14. Germline CDR1 is DFQATT and CDR2 is SNEGSKA (reference sequence). Here the CDR3 reads CSARDRRTGSNPYGYTF. In nucleotides, the CDR3 is TGCAGTGCTAGAGATCGCAGGACAGGATCTAACCCCTATGGCTACACCTTC.

The chain is built from TRBV25-1 and TRBJ2-5; D is unresolved. Germline lookup yields CDR1 MGHDK and CDR2 SYGVNS. V lost 4 bases and J 2 bases, leaving 8 bases between the germline ends. This CDR3 contains 13 residues. CDR3 in DNA: TGTGCCAGCAGTGGACACGGACAAGAGACCCAGTACTTC. This encodes CASSGHGQETQYF.

This clonotype was counted only a few times. The genes are TRBV2 and TRBJ1-3, with D unresolved. CDR1 is SNHLY and CDR2 is FYNNEI in the germline V gene. V was shortened by 3 bases and J by 3 bases, with 24 bases between the two germline ends. The CDR3 has 19 residues. This CDR3 is CASSDTWPLLGRRGNTIYF. In DNA form, the CDR3 reads TGTGCCAGCAGTGATACCTGGCCGCTCTTGGGCCGGCGTGGAAACACCATATATTTT.

The chain is built from TRBV5-1 and TRBJ2-5, with TRBD1 identical over 8 bases. CDR3 length: 12 amino acids. The trim removed 4 bases at V and 12 bases at J, leaving 8 bases unmatched. Germline values: CDR1 SGHRS, CDR2 YFSETQ. The DNA of the CDR3 is TGCGCCAGCAGCACCGGGACAGGCTCTAAGTACTTC. This translates into CASSTGTGSKYF. The full variable domain, with the rest looked up from reference TRBV5-1 and TRBJ2-5, is KAGVTQTPRYLIKTRGQQVTLSCSPISGHRSVSWYQQTPGQGLQFLFEYFSETQRNKGNFPGRFSGRQFSNSRSEMNVSTLELGDSALYLCASSTGTGSKYFGPGTRLLVL.

This chain links TRBV15 with TRBJ2-1, with a possible D match to TRBD2 (5 bases). This CDR3 spans 14 amino acids. The germline V and J ends were trimmed by 1 base and 6 bases, with 10 bases remaining between them. Germline V gives CDR1 LNHNV, CDR2 YYDKDF (reference sequence). The CDR3 here is CATSRVGGSNEQFF. The CDR3 DNA is TGTGCCACCAGCAGAGTCGGTGGGAGCAATGAGCAGTTCTTC.

This clonotype was detected ten times or more. The V and J genes are TRBV25-1 and TRBJ2-3; D is unresolved. Germline V lookup: CDR1 MGHDK, CDR2 SYGVNS. The length of the CDR3 is 13 residues. The germline V and J ends were trimmed by 0 bases and 9 bases, with 10 bases remaining between them. CDR3 in amino acids: CASSEYGKETQYF. CDR3 nucleotides: TGTGCCAGCAGTGAATATGGAAAGGAGACGCAGTATTTT.

The chain has TRBV6-1 and TRBJ2-1; D is unclear. CDR1 is MNHNS, CDR2 SASEGT, per germline. V dropped 6 bases and J dropped 8 bases, with 17 bases sitting between them. This CDR3 is 14 amino acids long. Here the CDR3 reads CASSERPLIDEQFF. CDR3 coding DNA: TGTGCCAGCAGCGAGAGGCCCCTGATTGATGAGCAGTTCTTC.

In this sample, this clonotype turned up many times. The chain is built from TRBV10-3 and TRBJ2-1, with no clear D. The CDR3 totals 11 residues. Trimming took 0 bases from V and 7 from J, leaving 1 base between them. Per germline, CDR1 ENHRY and CDR2 SYGVKD. The CDR3 region is CAISESNEQFF. DNA for the CDR3: TGTGCCATCAGTGAGTCGAATGAGCAGTTCTTC.

This clonotype was detected ten times or more. In DNA, the CDR3 is TGTGCCAGCAGCTACGGGACAGGTGGTGAAGCTTTCTTT. This gives the protein CASSYGTGGEAFF. The rearrangement joins TRBV7-8 to TRBJ1-1, with TRBD1 matching 8 bases. Germline values: CDR1 SGHVS, CDR2 FQNEAQ. This CDR3 is 13 amino acids long. J gave up 7 bases and V 4 bases, and 5 bases lay outside the gene matches.

The V call is TRBV20-1, the J call TRBJ2-1; no definite D call. CDR3 length equals 16 residues. The germline V gene encodes CDR1 DFQATT and CDR2 SNEGSKA (reference sequence). Trimming shortened V by 0 bases and J by 6 bases, and 18 bases separated the two germline ends. The CDR3 loop is CSARDPNSSPPNEQFF. Here the CDR3 DNA reads TGCAGTGCTAGAGATCCAAACTCCTCTCCGCCCAATGAGCAGTTCTTC.

This clonotype came up many times. The chain uses TRBV28 and TRBJ1-1; TRBD1 is a possible D gene (5 bases). The CDR3 totals 15 residues. Germline V gene sequence: CDR1 MDHEN, CDR2 SYDVKM. Trimming stripped 2 bases from V and 1 base from J, with 11 bases between. CDR3: CASSLTGTSNTEAFF. In nucleotides, the CDR3 is TGTGCCAGCAGTTTAACCGGGACCTCGAACACTGAAGCTTTCTTT.

This clonotype occurred many times. The chain has TRBV6-2 or TRBV6-3 and TRBJ2-1; a weak D match, TRBD1 (6 bases). Germline V gives CDR1 MNHEY, CDR2 SVGEGT. The CDR3 loop spans 13 amino acids. V dropped 6 bases and J dropped 8 bases, with 14 bases sitting between them. CDR3 DNA sequence: TGTGCCAGCAGGACAGGTTCGATCTATGAGCAGTTCTTC. Protein sequence: CASRTGSIYEQFF.

V and J are TRBV28 and TRBJ2-5, with a weak D call TRBD1 (5 bases). Looked up from germline, CDR1 is MDHEN and CDR2 is SYDVKM. Between the trimmed V and J ends, which lost 6 bases and 2 bases, there was a span of 13 bases. CDR3 length equals 14 residues. CDR3 DNA: TGTGCCAGCAGCCAGTTGGGGCGACAAGAGACCCAGTACTTC. As protein: CASSQLGRQETQYF.

This clonotype was recorded at least ten times. The V and J genes are TRBV20-1 and TRBJ2-4, with D hard to call. The CDR3 runs 14 residues. V lost 5 bases to trimming and J lost 0 bases, with 11 bases between them. Germline CDR1 and CDR2: DFQATT and SNEGSKA (reference sequence). The CDR3 sequence: CSALLRLAKNIQYF. The CDR3 DNA sequence: TGCAGTGCTCTCCTACGTTTAGCCAAAAACATTCAGTACTTC.

At least ten counts were recorded for this clonotype. V gene TRBV12-3 or TRBV12-4 combines with J gene TRBJ2-3, with 14 bases matching TRBD2. V lost 7 bases and J lost 3; bases outside the gene matches: 3. The CDR3 loop spans 15 amino acids. CDR3 residues: CASTRTSGGTDTQYF. CDR3 sequence (DNA): TGTGCCAGCACCAGGACTAGCGGGGGGACAGATACGCAGTATTTT.

This clonotype was seen ten or more times. This CDR3 is CSARITSRTTEAFF. The CDR3 DNA sequence: TGCAGTGCTAGAATCACTTCCCGGACTACTGAAGCTTTCTTT. The V gene is TRBV20-1, the J gene TRBJ1-1; D unclear. The CDR3 runs 14 residues. The V gene's germline CDR1 is DFQATT and CDR2 SNEGSKA (reference sequence). The V end lost 2 bases, the J end lost 5 bases, and 15 bases lay between the germline ends.

There are many counts of this clonotype. V gene TRBV20-1 combines with J gene TRBJ2-1; the match to TRBD1 covers 8 bases. V trimming: 2 bases; J trimming: 7 bases; junction bases outside the gene matches: 7. CDR3 size: 14 residues. CDR1 is DFQATT, CDR2 SNEGSKA, per germline (reference sequence). As DNA, the CDR3 is TGCAGTGCTAGACAGGGGGCGATCGGGAATGAGCAGTTCTTC. Translated, it gives CSARQGAIGNEQFF.

This chain links TRBV20-1 with TRBJ2-1, with D unresolved. The CDR3 contains 14 residues. The V and J ends lost 1 base and 7 bases respectively, with 14 bases between them. Germline CDR1 DFQATT, CDR2 SNEGSKA (reference sequence). The CDR3 region has the DNA TGCAGTGCTAGAGGACCGAGAGGTGGGAATGAGCAGTTCTTC. Residues: CSARGPRGGNEQFF.

This clonotype showed up just a few times. The rearrangement links TRBV20-1 to TRBJ1-1; unclear D gene. The CDR3 has 14 residues. The germline CDR1 and CDR2 sequences are DFQATT and SNEGSKA (reference sequence). Trimming shortened V by 0 bases and J by 1 base, and 9 bases separated the two germline ends. The CDR3 sequence: CSAREPGRNTEAFF. The CDR3 DNA reads TGCAGTGCTAGAGAGCCGGGTCGGAACACTGAAGCTTTCTTT.